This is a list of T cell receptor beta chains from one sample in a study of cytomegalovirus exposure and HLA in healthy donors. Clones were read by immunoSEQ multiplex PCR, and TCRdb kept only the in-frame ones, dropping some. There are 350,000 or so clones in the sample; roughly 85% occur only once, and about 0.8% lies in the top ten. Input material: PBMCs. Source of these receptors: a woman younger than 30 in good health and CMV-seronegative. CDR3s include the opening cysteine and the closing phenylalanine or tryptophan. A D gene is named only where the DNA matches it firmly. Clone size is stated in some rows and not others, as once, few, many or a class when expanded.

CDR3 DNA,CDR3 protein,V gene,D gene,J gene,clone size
TGTGCCAGCAGTACAGTATCTAATGAAAAACTGTTTTTT,CASSTVSNEKLFF,TRBV6-6,.,TRBJ1-4,.
TGTGCCAGTCCCCCGGGACAGGGCCTCGGAGAGCAGTACTTC,CASPPGQGLGEQYF,TRBV2,TRBD1,TRBJ2-7,.
TGTGCCAGCTCACCGAGACAGGGGTTAAACGCTGAAGCTTTCTTT,CASSPRQGLNAEAFF,TRBV7-9,TRBD1,TRBJ1-1,.
TGCAGCGTTGATGGGATAGCGGGAGAGGCTACAGATACGCAGTATTTT,CSVDGIAGEATDTQYF,TRBV29-1,TRBD2,TRBJ2-3,.
TGTGCCAGCAGCGTAGCAGGAGGAGGGGTGGGGGAGACCCAGTACTTC,CASSVAGGGVGETQYF,TRBV9,.,TRBJ2-5,.
TGTGCCACCAGCGCAACTAGCGGGAGCTACAATGAGCAGTTCTTC,CATSATSGSYNEQFF,TRBV15,TRBD2,TRBJ2-1,.
TGTGCCAGCAGCCAACAGGGTCGCTGGGACGAGCAGTACTTC,CASSQQGRWDEQYF,TRBV14,.,TRBJ2-7,.
TGTGCCAGCAGTGACTCGGGGAGTGGCCCAGATACGCAGTATTTT,CASSDSGSGPDTQYF,TRBV6-4,.,TRBJ2-3,.
TGTGCCAGCAGTGAATCACAGGGGTGGCACACTGAAGCTTTCTTT,CASSESQGWHTEAFF,TRBV6-1,TRBD1,TRBJ1-1,.
TGTGCCAGCAGCGCTGGGACAGGGGGGGTTGGCTACACCTTC,CASSAGTGGVGYTF,TRBV9,TRBD1,TRBJ1-2,.
TGCGCCAGCAGTTTCTTACCCTACAGGGGATTGCTGAACACTGAAGCTTTCTTT,CASSFLPYRGLLNTEAFF,TRBV5-1,TRBD1,TRBJ1-1,.
TGTGCCAGCAGCTTTATCGCCGGGGAGCTGTTTTTT,CASSFIAGELFF,TRBV5-6,.,TRBJ2-2,.
TGTGCCACCAGCAGAGAACAGCGGGAGGAGGTTGAGCAGTTCTTC,CATSREQREEVEQFF,TRBV15,TRBD2,TRBJ2-1,.
TGTGCCAGCAGCGTAGTTGGGACAGGGAGCACTGAAGCTTTCTTT,CASSVVGTGSTEAFF,TRBV9,TRBD1,TRBJ1-1,.
TGCAGTGCTTCCCAGTACGAGCAGTACTTC,CSASQYEQYF,TRBV20-1,.,TRBJ2-7,.
TGTGCCATCAGTGATCACCCGGGGAGTACCTACGAGCAGTACTTC,CAISDHPGSTYEQYF,TRBV10-3,.,TRBJ2-7,.
TGCGCCAGCAGCCAAGAACCCATTCAAGCAGGAGGGGTACACGAGCAGTACTTC,CASSQEPIQAGGVHEQYF,TRBV4-3,.,TRBJ2-7,.
TGTGCCAGCAGCGCCTTTGGGGACACGAACACCGGGGAGCTGTTTTTT,CASSAFGDTNTGELFF,TRBV9,.,TRBJ2-2,.
TGCGCCAGCAGCCAAGAGGGAGGGGGAACTCAGCCCCAGCATTTT,CASSQEGGGTQPQHF,TRBV4-3,.,TRBJ1-5,.
TGTGCCAGCAGCTTAGGTGCTGGGGCTAGTTACGAGCAGTACTTC,CASSLGAGASYEQYF,TRBV7-2,.,TRBJ2-7,.
TGTGCCAGCAGTGCCTCCAGACAGGGGCTCTATGGCTACACCTTC,CASSASRQGLYGYTF,TRBV2,TRBD1,TRBJ1-2,once
TGTGCCAGCAGCACCAAGATCCCCGGGACTCCCACTTGGGGCCAAGAGACCCAGTACTTC,CASSTKIPGTPTWGQETQYF,TRBV9,.,TRBJ2-5,once
TGTGCCAGCAGCCGGGACAGAGATAACTATGGCTACACCTTC,CASSRDRDNYGYTF,TRBV6-5,TRBD1,TRBJ1-2,.
TGTGCCAGCACGCGGGACAGGAACACTGAAGCTTTCTTT,CASTRDRNTEAFF,TRBV6-5,TRBD1,TRBJ1-1,once
TGTGCCAGCAGTGCAATACAGGGAACTAGCACAGATACGCAGTATTTT,CASSAIQGTSTDTQYF,TRBV6-1,.,TRBJ2-3,.
TGTGCCAGCAGCTCTCGCGACAGGGGAGTGAGCACTGAAGCTTTCTTT,CASSSRDRGVSTEAFF,TRBV9,TRBD1,TRBJ1-1,once
TGTGCCAGCAGGGGTGGGGGGGACACTGAAGCTTTCTTT,CASRGGGDTEAFF,TRBV4-2,.,TRBJ1-1,.